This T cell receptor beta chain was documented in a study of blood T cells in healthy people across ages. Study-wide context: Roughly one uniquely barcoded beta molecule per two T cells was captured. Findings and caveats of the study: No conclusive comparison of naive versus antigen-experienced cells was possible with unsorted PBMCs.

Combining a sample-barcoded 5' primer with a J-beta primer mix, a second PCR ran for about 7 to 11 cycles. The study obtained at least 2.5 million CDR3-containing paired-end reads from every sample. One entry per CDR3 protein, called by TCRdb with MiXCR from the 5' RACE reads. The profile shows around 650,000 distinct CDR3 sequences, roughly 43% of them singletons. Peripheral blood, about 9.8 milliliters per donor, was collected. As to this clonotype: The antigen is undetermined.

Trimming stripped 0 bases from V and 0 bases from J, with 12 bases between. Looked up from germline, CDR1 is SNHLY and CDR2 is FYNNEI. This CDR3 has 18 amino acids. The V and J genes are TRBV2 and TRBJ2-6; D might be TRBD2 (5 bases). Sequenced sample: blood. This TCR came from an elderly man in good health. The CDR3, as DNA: TGTGCCAGCAGTGAAGCCGGAGGTATCCACTCTGGGGCCAACGTCCTGACTTTC. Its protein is CASSEAGGIHSGANVLTF.